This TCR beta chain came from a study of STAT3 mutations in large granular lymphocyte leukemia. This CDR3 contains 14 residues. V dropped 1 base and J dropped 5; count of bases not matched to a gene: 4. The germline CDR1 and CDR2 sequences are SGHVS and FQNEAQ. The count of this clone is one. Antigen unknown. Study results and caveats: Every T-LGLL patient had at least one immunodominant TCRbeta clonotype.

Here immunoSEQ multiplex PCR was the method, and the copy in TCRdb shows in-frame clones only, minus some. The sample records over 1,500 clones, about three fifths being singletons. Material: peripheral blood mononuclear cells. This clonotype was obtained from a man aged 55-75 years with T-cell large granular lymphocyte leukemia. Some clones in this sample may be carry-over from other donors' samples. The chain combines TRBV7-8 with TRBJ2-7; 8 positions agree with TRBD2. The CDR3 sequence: CASSLGLANDEQYF. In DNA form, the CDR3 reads TGTGCCAGCAGCTTAGGACTAGCGAACGACGAGCAGTACTTC.